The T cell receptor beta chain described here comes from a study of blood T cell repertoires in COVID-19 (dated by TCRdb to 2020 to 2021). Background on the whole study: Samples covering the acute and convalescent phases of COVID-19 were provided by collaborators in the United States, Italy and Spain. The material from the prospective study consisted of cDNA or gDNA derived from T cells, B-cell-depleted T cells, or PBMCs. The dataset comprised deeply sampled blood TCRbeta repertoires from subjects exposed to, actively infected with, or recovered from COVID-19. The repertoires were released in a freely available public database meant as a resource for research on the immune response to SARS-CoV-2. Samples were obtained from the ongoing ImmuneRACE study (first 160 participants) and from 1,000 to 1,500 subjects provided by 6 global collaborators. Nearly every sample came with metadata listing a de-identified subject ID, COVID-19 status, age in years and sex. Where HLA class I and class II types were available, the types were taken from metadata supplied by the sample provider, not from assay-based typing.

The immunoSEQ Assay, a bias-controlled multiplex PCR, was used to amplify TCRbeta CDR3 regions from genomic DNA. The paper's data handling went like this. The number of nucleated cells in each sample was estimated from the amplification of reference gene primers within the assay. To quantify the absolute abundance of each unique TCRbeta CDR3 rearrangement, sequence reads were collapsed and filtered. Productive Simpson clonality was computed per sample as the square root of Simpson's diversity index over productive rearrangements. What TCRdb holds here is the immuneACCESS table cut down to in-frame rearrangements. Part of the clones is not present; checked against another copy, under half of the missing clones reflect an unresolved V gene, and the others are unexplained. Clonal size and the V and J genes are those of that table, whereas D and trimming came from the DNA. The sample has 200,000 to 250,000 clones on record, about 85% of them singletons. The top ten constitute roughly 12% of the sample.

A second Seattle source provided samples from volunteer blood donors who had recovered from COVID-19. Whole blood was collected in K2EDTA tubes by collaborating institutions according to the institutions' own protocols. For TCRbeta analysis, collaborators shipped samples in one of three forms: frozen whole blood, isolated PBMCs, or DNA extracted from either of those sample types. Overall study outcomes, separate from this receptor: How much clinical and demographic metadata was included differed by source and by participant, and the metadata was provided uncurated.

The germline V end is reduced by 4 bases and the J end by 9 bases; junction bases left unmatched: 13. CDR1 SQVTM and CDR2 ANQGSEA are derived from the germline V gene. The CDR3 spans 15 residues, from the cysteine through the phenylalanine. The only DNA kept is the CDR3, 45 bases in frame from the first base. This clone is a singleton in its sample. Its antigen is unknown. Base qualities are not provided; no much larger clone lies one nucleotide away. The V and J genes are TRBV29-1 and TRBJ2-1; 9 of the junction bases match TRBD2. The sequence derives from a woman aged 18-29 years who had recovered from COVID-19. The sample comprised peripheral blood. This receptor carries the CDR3 CSVGPGVAGAFEQFF. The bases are TGCAGCGTTGGGCCGGGAGTAGCGGGAGCTTTTGAGCAGTTCTTC.